This T cell receptor beta chain was sequenced during a study of blood T cell repertoires in COVID-19. V gave up 11 bases and J gave up 2 bases, with 12 bases separating them. From germline, CDR1 is KGHDR and CDR2 SFDVKD. The CDR3 extends over 12 amino acids. In the original workflow: From reference gene primer amplification, estimates of nucleated cell counts were derived. Only in-frame clones appear in the TCRdb table, and some are missing; sequencing was by immunoSEQ multiplex PCR. The DNA gave D and trimming, while V, J and clone size come from that table. In the table there are 120,000 or so clones, over 75% of which are singletons.

The sample comprised peripheral blood. The TCR originated in a woman of 80 years or more with acute or convalescent COVID-19. V usage is TRBV24-1 and J usage is TRBJ2-7; D is uncertain. The CDR3 reads CAIQDTAYEQYF. CDR3 bases: TGTGCCATCCAAGACACAGCCTACGAGCAGTACTTC.